A selection of T cell receptor beta chains follows, all from one sample in a study of T cells in localized non-small cell lung cancer. TCRdb's table, derived via immunoSEQ multiplex PCR, lists solely in-frame clones and lacks some. The data contain around 30,000 clones, approximately 90% of them singletons. Here the sequenced sample was peripheral blood, taken before any cancer treatment. Every receptor here comes from an older female donor with stage I lung adenocarcinoma. Each CDR3 is given with its conserved first and last residue. D genes are given only for firm matches. Rows may omit the clone size; those that give it use once, few, many or a size class.

cdr3_nt | cdr3_aa | j_call | clone_size | v_call | d_call
TGTGCCTGGAATCGCGGAAAAGGGGAGACCCAGTACTTC | CAWNRGKGETQYF | TRBJ2-5 | NA | TRBV30 | NA
TGTGCCAGCAGTATCGACAGTAATCAGCCCCAGCATTTT | CASSIDSNQPQHF | TRBJ1-5 | NA | TRBV7-6 | NA
TGTGCCAGCAGTTTGACAGGGGCCGGGGAAAAACTGTTTTTT | CASSLTGAGEKLFF | TRBJ1-4 | NA | TRBV27 | TRBD1
TGTGCCAGCAGCAATTGGGGGGGAGGTTCACCCCTCCACTTT | CASSNWGGGSPLHF | TRBJ1-6 | once | TRBV4-2 | NA
TGTGCCAGCTCACCCCAGAAGACAGTCTCTGGAAACACCATATATTTT | CASSPQKTVSGNTIYF | TRBJ1-3 | NA | TRBV18 | NA
TGTGCCAGCAGACCAGGGACGGGTCAGCCCCAGCATTTT | CASRPGTGQPQHF | TRBJ1-5 | NA | TRBV6-4 | NA
TGCGCCAGCAGCCCACCCGAAGGCTACAATGAGCAGTTCTTC | CASSPPEGYNEQFF | TRBJ2-1 | NA | TRBV5-1 | NA
TGTGCCAGCAGCCGCCTTTTTGACGACAACTCTGGAAACACCATATATTTT | CASSRLFDDNSGNTIYF | TRBJ1-3 | NA | TRBV7-8 | NA
TGTGCCAGTAGTATTCTGGCGGGAGGGTTGTTCGAGCAGTACTTC | CASSILAGGLFEQYF | TRBJ2-7 | NA | TRBV19 | TRBD2
TGTGCCAGCAGTTTAATGGGACAGGTGATGACCGGGGAGCTGTTTTTT | CASSLMGQVMTGELFF | TRBJ2-2 | NA | TRBV27 | TRBD1
TGTGCCAGCATCGGAAGGGGGCAGATTTACAATGAGCAGTTCTTC | CASIGRGQIYNEQFF | TRBJ2-1 | NA | TRBV27 | TRBD1
TGCGCCAGCAGCCTAGCAGCGGACAGCTCCTACGAGCAGTACTTC | CASSLAADSSYEQYF | TRBJ2-7 | few | TRBV5-1 | NA
TGCGCCAGCAGCTTGGGATTTTCGGGACAGGGTGATGCTTTCTTT | CASSLGFSGQGDAFF | TRBJ1-1 | NA | TRBV5-1 | TRBD1
TGTGCCAGCAGACGTGACATAGGGGAGACTGAAGCTTTCTTT | CASRRDIGETEAFF | TRBJ1-1 | NA | TRBV6-5 | NA
TGTGCCAGCAGTGAAATTTTGGGGCGGCGACAGCCCCAGCATTTT | CASSEILGRRQPQHF | TRBJ1-5 | NA | TRBV6-1 | NA
TGTGCCAGCAGTTCCTACGACAGGGTGGAACAGCCCCAGCATTTT | CASSSYDRVEQPQHF | TRBJ1-5 | NA | TRBV28 | TRBD1
TGTGCCAGCCCCCCGGAGCGGGGGGGCTGGGAGACCCAGTACTTC | CASPPERGGWETQYF | TRBJ2-5 | NA | TRBV2 | TRBD2
TGCGCCAGCAGCCAAGGGTGGTGGGATCAGCCCCAGCATTTT | CASSQGWWDQPQHF | TRBJ1-5 | NA | TRBV4-1 | NA
TGTGCCAGCAGCAACGTCTACGAGCAGTACTTC | CASSNVYEQYF | TRBJ2-7 | NA | TRBV7-9 | NA
TGTGCCAGCAGACCCACGGGACAGGGGCCCGCCGGGGGCTACACCTTC | CASRPTGQGPAGGYTF | TRBJ1-2 | NA | TRBV28 | TRBD1
TGTGCCAGCAGCCAAGAACTAGGCCAGCCCTCGGATACGCAGTATTTT | CASSQELGQPSDTQYF | TRBJ2-3 | NA | TRBV4-2 | NA
TGTGCCAGCAGCTTCGGGGGGACTCGCTACACCTTC | CASSFGGTRYTF | TRBJ1-2 | few | TRBV5-4 | NA
TGCGCCAGCAGCTTACAGGGGGCGGGAGAGACCCAGTACTTC | CASSLQGAGETQYF | TRBJ2-5 | NA | TRBV5-1 | TRBD1
TGTGCCAGCAGCCTCCGACGGGCTTACACAGATACGCAGTATTTT | CASSLRRAYTDTQYF | TRBJ2-3 | few | TRBV13 | NA
TGTGCCAGTAGTTCAGGGTTAGGAGAGACCCAGTACTTC | CASSSGLGETQYF | TRBJ2-5 | NA | TRBV19 | NA
TGTGCCAGCAGCCCCCGAAGGGAGAGCTCCTACAATGAGCAGTTCTTC | CASSPRRESSYNEQFF | TRBJ2-1 | NA | TRBV7-8 | NA
TGCACCAGCAGCTCTGGAGGCCAAGCTAACTATGGCTACACCTTC | CTSSSGGQANYGYTF | TRBJ1-2 | NA | TRBV5-1 | NA
TGTGCCATCAGGGGGGACAACAATGAGCAGTTCTTC | CAIRGDNNEQFF | TRBJ2-1 | NA | TRBV10-3 | NA
TGTGCCAGCAGTCCCTGGACTAGCACAGATACGCAGTATTTT | CASSPWTSTDTQYF | TRBJ2-3 | NA | TRBV28 | NA
TGTGCCAGCAGTGAATACAGGGTACAGGGTAATTCACCCCTCCACTTT | CASSEYRVQGNSPLHF | TRBJ1-6 | NA | TRBV6-1 | NA
TGCAGCGCCCGACAGGGCTCTGGAAACACCATATATTTT | CSARQGSGNTIYF | TRBJ1-3 | NA | TRBV29-1 | TRBD1